This T cell receptor beta chain emerged from a study of blood T cell repertoires in COVID-19. Study-wide background: Spain, Italy and the United States supplied samples that represented acute and convalescent COVID-19.

The ends were cut back, 8 bases at V and 7 bases at J, with 17 bases in the middle. Germline V CDR1 and CDR2: MNHNY, SVGAGI (reference sequence). The CDR3 spans 13 residues. Clones were sequenced by immunoSEQ multiplex PCR, and TCRdb holds only the in-frame ones, with some missing. The data show a few hundred thousand clones, roughly 83% seen once. Sequenced material: peripheral blood. This sequence joins TRBV6-6 and TRBJ1-2; perhaps TRBD1 as D (5 bases). The receptor's source is a man in his 60s who had recovered from COVID-19. The CDR3 sequence is CASRGVGEFGYTF. The DNA of the CDR3 is TGTGCCAGCCGGGGGGTGGGGGAATTTGGCTACACCTTC.